This T cell receptor (beta chain) emerged from a study of CXCR3-negative and CXCR3-positive naive CD8 T cells. Study findings and constraints: Similarly elevated diversity marked both naive subsets, with memory CD8+ cells showing far lower diversity. Hydrophobicity of TRB CDR3s was greater in CXCR3-positive naive cells than in CXCR3-negative naive cells. Researchers reported similar TRBV-TRBJ usage in naive CXCR3-negative and CXCR3-positive cells, though memory differed. Cryopreserved cells partially lost CXCR3 expression, and fresh PBMCs were used in most assays.

The TRB cDNA libraries were prepared by 5' RACE with UMI labels. Reanalyzing the 5' RACE reads, TCRdb keeps one entry per CDR3 protein, without DNA. This sample's clone table lists tens of thousands of distinct CDR3 sequences. Germline values: CDR1 MNHEY, CDR2 SVGEGT. CDR3 length: 16 amino acids. Remarks on this clonotype: Its antigen remains unidentified.

The sequence came from a human donor in good health. Some clones in this sample may be carry-over from other donors' samples. The V call is TRBV6-2 or TRBV6-3, the J call TRBJ2-5; TCRdb outputs TRBD2, but without DNA this stays unchecked. Sequencing was carried out using naive CXCR3- CD8+ T cells from blood. Subset noted: CD45RO-CCR7+CD27+CD95- naive CD8+ T cells lacking CXCR3 (TNR3-). Here the CDR3 reads CASSYSGLAVGETQYF.